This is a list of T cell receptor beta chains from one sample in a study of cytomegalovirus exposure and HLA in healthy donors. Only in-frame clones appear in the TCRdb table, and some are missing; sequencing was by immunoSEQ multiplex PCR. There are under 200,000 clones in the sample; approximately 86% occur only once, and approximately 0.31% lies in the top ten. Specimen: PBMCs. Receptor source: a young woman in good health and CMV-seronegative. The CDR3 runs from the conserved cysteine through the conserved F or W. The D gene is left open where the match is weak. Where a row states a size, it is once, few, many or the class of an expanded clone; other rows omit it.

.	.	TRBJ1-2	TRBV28	CASSLWAANYGHTF	TGTGCCAGCAGTTTATGGGCGGCTAACTATGGCCACACCTTC
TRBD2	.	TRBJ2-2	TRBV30	CAWRLAANTGELFF	TGTGCCTGGAGACTAGCGGCGAACACCGGGGAGCTGTTTTTT
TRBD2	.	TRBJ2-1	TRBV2	CASSRLADAYPYNEQFF	TGTGCCAGCAGTAGACTAGCGGACGCTTACCCCTACAATGAGCAGTTCTTC
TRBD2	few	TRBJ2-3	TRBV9	CASNPGLLTDTQYF	TGTGCCAGCAACCCGGGACTACTCACAGATACGCAGTATTTT
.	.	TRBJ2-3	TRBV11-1	CASSQLAGSTDTQYF	TGTGCCAGCAGCCAGCTCGCGGGTAGCACAGATACGCAGTATTTT
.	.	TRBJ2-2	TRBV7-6	CASSFQAGELFF	TGTGCCAGCAGCTTCCAGGCCGGGGAGCTGTTTTTT
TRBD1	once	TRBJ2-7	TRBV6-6	CASSQGDRGGEQYF	TGTGCCAGCAGTCAAGGGGACAGGGGAGGCGAGCAGTACTTC
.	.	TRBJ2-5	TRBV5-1	CASSWTQRGQETQYF	TGCGCCAGCAGCTGGACGCAGAGGGGGCAAGAGACCCAGTACTTC
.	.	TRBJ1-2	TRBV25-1	CASRGQKNGYTF	TGTGCCAGCAGAGGACAGAAGAATGGCTACACCTTC
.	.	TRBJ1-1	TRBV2	CATTGLGVSNTEAFF	TGTGCCACCACAGGGCTGGGAGTGTCTAACACTGAAGCTTTCTTT
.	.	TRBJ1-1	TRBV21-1	CASSKVAGTGAKRFIVNTEAFF	TGTGCCAGCAGCAAAGTCGCGGGGACAGGGGCTAAAAGGTTTATAGTGAACACTGAAGCTTTCTTT
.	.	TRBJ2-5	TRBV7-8	CASSLNKYETQYF	TGTGCCAGCAGCTTAAACAAGTACGAGACCCAGTACTTC
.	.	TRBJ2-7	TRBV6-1	CASSVPGRYEQYF	TGTGCCAGCAGTGTACCGGGAAGGTACGAGCAGTACTTC
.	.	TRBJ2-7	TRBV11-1	CASSLGYGDYEQYF	TGTGCCAGCAGCTTAGGGTATGGAGACTACGAGCAGTACTTC
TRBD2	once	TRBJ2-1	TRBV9	CASSITSGSWDEQFF	TGTGCCAGCAGCATCACTAGCGGGAGTTGGGATGAGCAGTTCTTC
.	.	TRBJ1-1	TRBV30	CAWSRTGTEAFF	TGTGCCTGGAGTCGGACTGGCACTGAAGCTTTCTTT